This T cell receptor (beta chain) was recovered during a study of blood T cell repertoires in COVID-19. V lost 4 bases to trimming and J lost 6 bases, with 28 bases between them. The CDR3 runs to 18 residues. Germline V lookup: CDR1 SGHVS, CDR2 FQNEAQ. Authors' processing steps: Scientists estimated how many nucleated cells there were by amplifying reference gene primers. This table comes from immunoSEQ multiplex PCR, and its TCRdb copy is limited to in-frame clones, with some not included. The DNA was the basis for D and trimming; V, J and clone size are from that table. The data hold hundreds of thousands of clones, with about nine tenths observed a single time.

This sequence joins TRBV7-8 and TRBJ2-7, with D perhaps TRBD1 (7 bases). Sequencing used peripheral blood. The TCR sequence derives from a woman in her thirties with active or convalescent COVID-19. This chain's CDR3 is CASSYTQGGQVNTVEQYF. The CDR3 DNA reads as TGTGCCAGCAGCTATACCCAGGGAGGACAGGTTAACACCGTCGAGCAGTACTTC. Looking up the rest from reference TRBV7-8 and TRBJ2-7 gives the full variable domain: GAGVSQSPRYKVAKRGQDVALRCDPISGHVSLFWYQQALGQGPEFLTYFQNEAQLDKSGLPSDRFFAERPEGSVSTLKIQRTQQEDSAVYLCASSYTQGGQVNTVEQYFGPGTRLTVT.